Listed below are T cell receptor beta chains from one sample, sequenced in a study of T-cell reconstitution after alpha-beta-depleted transplantation in children. TCRdb re-derived calls from the PCR reads in MiXCR, one entry per CDR3 protein. The data contain about 590,000 distinct CDR3 sequences, 10% to 15% of them singletons. Source: PBMCs, mostly from graft donor cells, taken 360 days after TCRalphabeta/CD19-depleted stem cell transplant. These receptors originate from a male patient aged 10-17 years who had a stem cell transplant for acute myeloid leukemia, so the T cells may come from the graft donor. Both conserved end residues are part of each CDR3. D genes are given only for firm matches. Clone sizes are given selectively: once, few, many, or a class where the clone is expanded.

d_call	clone_size	v_call	j_call	cdr3_nt	cdr3_aa
TRBD2	-	TRBV12-3/TRBV12-4	TRBJ2-3	TGTGCCAGCAGTTTAGAGATTAGCGGGAGTGGCGATACGCAGTATTTT	CASSLEISGSGDTQYF
-	-	TRBV14	TRBJ2-2	TGTGCCAGCCTCGTGGACCCGAACACCGGGGAGCTGTTTTTT	CASLVDPNTGELFF
-	-	TRBV7-7	TRBJ2-1	TGTGCTAGCAGCTTAAGGCAGGGTAGAGGACCGGACAATGAGCAGTTCTTC	CASSLRQGRGPDNEQFF
TRBD2	-	TRBV12-3/TRBV12-4	TRBJ2-3	TGTGCCAGCGACCCTGGGGGGGGGAACACAGATACGCAGTATTTT	CASDPGGGNTDTQYF
TRBD1	-	TRBV7-6	TRBJ2-7	TGTGCCAGCAGCTTGGGACAGGCCGAGCAGTACTTC	CASSLGQAEQYF
-	-	TRBV6-1	TRBJ1-2	TGTGCCATCAAGGGGCCAACAAACTATGGCTACACCTTC	CAIKGPTNYGYTF
-	few	TRBV6-5	TRBJ2-1	TGTGCCAGCAGTTACCTCAGGGGAGGGCCTTCGGGTAGATACAATGAGCAGTTCTTC	CASSYLRGGPSGRYNEQFF
-	many	TRBV29-1	TRBJ2-5	TGCAGCGTTGTACCCGACAGTCAAGAGACCCAGTACTTC	CSVVPDSQETQYF
TRBD2	many	TRBV9	TRBJ2-5	TGTGCCAGCAGCCAGGGACTAGCGGGAGTAGAAGAGACCCAGTACTTC	CASSQGLAGVEETQYF
-	-	TRBV24-1	TRBJ2-3	TGTGCCACCAGTGATTTTGGCGGAGATACGCAGTATTTT	CATSDFGGDTQYF
TRBD1	many	TRBV5-8	TRBJ1-1	TGTGCCAGCAGCATACAGGGGTCGAACACTGAAGCTTTCTTT	CASSIQGSNTEAFF
-	few	TRBV20-1	TRBJ2-1	TGCAGTGCCCCTCTATTATCCTACAATGAGCAGTTCTTC	CSAPLLSYNEQFF
-	few	TRBV7-2	TRBJ2-3	TGTGCCAGCAGCCGGGACAGAGGGAGGGCAGATACGCAGTATTTT	CASSRDRGRADTQYF
-	-	TRBV27	TRBJ2-7	TGTGCCAGCAGAGGGGCAGAGAGTGATCAAGGGGAGCAGTACTTC	CASRGAESDQGEQYF
-	many	TRBV6-5	TRBJ2-7	TGTGCCAGCAGTTACTCGTGGGCAGAAGGGTTCTACGAGCAGTACTTC	CASSYSWAEGFYEQYF
-	few	TRBV20-1	TRBJ2-1	TGCAGTGCCAAAGGGTGGTCGGACTACAATGAGCAGTTCTTC	CSAKGWSDYNEQFF
TRBD1	-	TRBV29-1	TRBJ2-5	TGCAGCGTTCTGCGACAGGGGCAGACCCAGTACTTC	CSVLRQGQTQYF
-	-	TRBV10-3	TRBJ2-7	TGTGCCATCAGTGAGTCGAGGGGCGCCGAATCCTACGAGCAGTACTTC	CAISESRGAESYEQYF
-	-	TRBV9	TRBJ2-7	TGTGCCAGCAGCGTAGGACTATCAACCGCCTACGAGCAGTACTTC	CASSVGLSTAYEQYF
-	many	TRBV7-9	TRBJ1-5	TGTGCCAGCAGTTTAGGGGGGTTCGATCAGCCCCAGCATTTT	CASSLGGFDQPQHF
TRBD1	many	TRBV5-1	TRBJ2-7	TGCGCCAGCAGCGGAGCCTCCGGGACAGGGTATTTAATCGGCGAGCAGTACTTC	CASSGASGTGYLIGEQYF
TRBD2	few	TRBV7-2	TRBJ2-7	TGTGCCAGTAAACCCGGGACTAGCGGCTCCTACGAGCAGTACTTC	CASKPGTSGSYEQYF
TRBD2	-	TRBV7-2	TRBJ2-3	TGTGCCAGCAGGGTCCTAGCGGGAGATACGCAGTATTTT	CASRVLAGDTQYF
-	-	TRBV10-3	TRBJ1-1	TGTGCCATCTCGGCGGGTAGAGCTGAAGCTTTCTTT	CAISAGRAEAFF
TRBD1	-	TRBV28	TRBJ1-4	TGTGCCAGCAGTCCAGGGACAGGGGGCTTGAGGGAAAAACTGTTTTTT	CASSPGTGGLREKLFF
-	-	TRBV29-1	TRBJ2-7	TGCAGCGTTGTAAGGCTCAGGGGTGGCGAGCAGTACTTC	CSVVRLRGGEQYF
-	-	TRBV7-2	TRBJ2-7	TGTGCCAGCAGCAACCGCAGGGGATCCTACGAGCAGTACTTC	CASSNRRGSYEQYF
TRBD1	-	TRBV12-3/TRBV12-4	TRBJ2-7	TGTGCCAGCAGCCACCGGGACAGTCCCTACGAGCAGTACTTC	CASSHRDSPYEQYF
-	once	TRBV18	TRBJ2-5	TGTGCCAGCTCACCAGTCTCCTGGGGGAGTAGGGAGACCCAGTACTTC	CASSPVSWGSRETQYF
-	many	TRBV29-1	TRBJ2-7	TGCAGCGTTGGGACATCCTACGAGCAGTACTTC	CSVGTSYEQYF
TRBD1	-	TRBV20-1	TRBJ2-2	TGCAGTGCTAGAGAAGGGACAGGGGTCTCTAGCGGGGAGCTGTTTTTT	CSAREGTGVSSGELFF
-	few	TRBV19	TRBJ2-2	TGTGCCAGTAGTAAGGCCACAGGGGAGGCCGGGGAGCTGTTTTTT	CASSKATGEAGELFF
TRBD2	many	TRBV28	TRBJ2-5	TGTGCCAGCAATTCCGAACCCTTTACCGGGACTAGCGGGAGGGAGACCCAGTACTTC	CASNSEPFTGTSGRETQYF
-	-	TRBV20-1	TRBJ2-2	TGCTGTGCTAGGCATGTTGGGAAGGGGAACACCGGGGAGCTGTTTTTT	CCARHVGKGNTGELFF
TRBD1	many	TRBV29-1	TRBJ2-1	TGCAGCGTTGAGGGACAGGGTCGGCGGTTTAACAATGAGCAGTTCTTC	CSVEGQGRRFNNEQFF
TRBD1	many	TRBV7-6	TRBJ2-1	TGTGCCAGCAGCCACGGACAGGGCTTGTACAATGAGCAGTTCTTC	CASSHGQGLYNEQFF
TRBD2	-	TRBV4-3	TRBJ2-4	TGCGCCAGCAGCCAAGATCGTAGCGGGACGCAAAAAAACATTCAGTACTTC	CASSQDRSGTQKNIQYF
-	once	TRBV6-5	TRBJ2-1	TGTGCCAGCAGATATACGGTGGCCTCGAGCTCCTACAATGAGCAGTTCTTC	CASRYTVASSSYNEQFF